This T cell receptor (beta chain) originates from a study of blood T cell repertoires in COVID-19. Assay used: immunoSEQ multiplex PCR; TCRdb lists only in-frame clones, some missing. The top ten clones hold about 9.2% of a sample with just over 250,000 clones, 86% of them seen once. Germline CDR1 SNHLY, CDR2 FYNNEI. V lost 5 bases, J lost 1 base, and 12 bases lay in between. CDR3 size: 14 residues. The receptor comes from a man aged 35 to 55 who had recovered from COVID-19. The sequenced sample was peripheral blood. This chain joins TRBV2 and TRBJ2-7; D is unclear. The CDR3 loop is CASSPQQRSYEQYF. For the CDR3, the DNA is TGTGCCAGCAGTCCCCAACAGAGATCCTACGAGCAGTACTTC. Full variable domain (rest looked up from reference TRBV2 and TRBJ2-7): EPEVTQTPSHQVTQMGQEVILRCVPISNHLYFYWYRQILGQKVEFLVSFYNNEISEKSEIFDDQFSVERPDGSNFTLKIRSTKLEDSAMYFCASSPQQRSYEQYFGPGTRLTVT.